This T cell receptor (beta chain) was observed in a study of Graves' ophthalmopathy and Graves' hyperthyroidism. Study background: The authors defined stable hyperthyroidism as no ophthalmopathy within 18 months of follow-up. Study results and limitations: Blood repertoires reportedly contained most expanded thyroid clonotypes above 0.001 frequency.

Using RNA transcripts, the TCR beta CDR3 regions were amplified. Amplification began with first-round RT-PCR using HTBI primers, then second-round multiplex PCR was performed. TCRdb analysed the multiplex PCR reads with MiXCR anew, one entry per CDR3 protein. The repertoire consists of 450,000 to 600,000 distinct CDR3 sequences, with roughly 40% occurring once and the leading ten covering approximately 4.1%. Enrolled hyperthyroidism patients had a new diagnosis, a duration under 2 months, and an age of 18 to 65. Thyroid ultrasound, orbital computed tomography, TRAb, serum thyroxine and clinical symptoms formed the basis of diagnosis. This CDR3 is built from 15 residues. CDR1 and CDR2 from the germline V gene are LNHNV and YYDKDF (reference sequence). V lost 0 bases to trimming and J lost 1 base, with 9 bases between them. This clonotype occurred many times. Its antigen is unknown.

Sequenced material: peripheral blood or thyroid tissue (not recorded which). The chain uses TRBV15 and TRBJ2-5, with a weak D call TRBD1 (6 bases). The TCR was taken from an adult man with Graves' hyperthyroidism. Here the CDR3 DNA reads TGTGCCACCAGCAGAGATAGGGGGTCCCAAGAGACCCAGTACTTC. It specifies CATSRDRGSQETQYF.